The 29 T cell receptor beta chains presented below share a single source sample, sequenced in a study of CD8+ T cells in alopecia areata. cDNA prepared by RNA extraction and subsequent reverse transcription served as the template for sequencing. This table comes from immunoSEQ multiplex PCR, and its TCRdb copy is limited to in-frame clones, with some not included. The sample lists about 150,000 clones, approximately 50% occurring once. The sample comprised CD4+ T cells sorted from blood. These receptors all stem from a human donor with alopecia areata.

This clone has only one observation. The chain combines TRBV2 with TRBJ2-7, with 12 bases identical to TRBD2. The CDR3 loop spans 14 amino acids. Looked up from germline, CDR1 is SNHLY and CDR2 is FYNNEI. Unmatched junction bases numbered 7, after V lost 7 bases and J lost 6 bases. This chain's CDR3 is CASIARTSGTEQYF. DNA of the CDR3: TGTGCCAGCATAGCGAGGACTAGCGGGACCGAGCAGTACTTC.

This clone showed up just a few times. This chain joins TRBV2 and TRBJ2-5, with TRBD2 as a possible D gene (5 bases). The CDR3 has 15 residues. Germline assignment: CDR1 SNHLY and CDR2 FYNNEI. The V gene lost 9 bases and the J gene lost 5 bases, with 22 bases spanning the gap. The CDR3 reads CASMSPGEGVETQYF. CDR3 DNA: TGTGCCAGTATGTCCCCTGGAGAGGGAGTCGAGACCCAGTACTTC.

This chain joins TRBV5-4 and TRBJ2-1, with D possibly being TRBD2 (6 bases). The V end lost 2 bases, the J end lost 9 bases, and 21 bases lay between the germline ends. CDR3 length: 16 residues. Looked up from germline, CDR1 is SGHNT and CDR2 is YYREEE (reference sequence). The CDR3 spells CASSFAGRATLGEQFF. The CDR3, as DNA: TGTGCCAGCAGCTTTGCGGGACGGGCCACCTTGGGTGAGCAGTTCTTC. The full variable domain, completed using reference TRBV5-4 and TRBJ2-1, is ETGVTQSPTHLIKTRGQQVTLRCSSQSGHNTVSWYQQALGQGPQFIFQYYREEENGRGNFPPRFSGLQFPNYSSELNVNALELDDSALYLCASSFAGRATLGEQFFGPGTRLTVL.

This chain connects TRBV9 to TRBJ2-7; D tentatively reads TRBD1 or TRBD2 (7 bases each). Trimming pared 4 bases from V and 2 bases from J, leaving 16 bases between. In germline, CDR1 is SGDLS, CDR2 YYNGEE. CDR3 length equals 15 residues. CDR3 region: CASSPGGVRAYEQYF. CDR3 coding DNA: TGTGCCAGCAGCCCAGGGGGGGTTAGGGCCTACGAGCAGTACTTC.

The chain recombines TRBV29-1 with TRBJ2-7; 9 nucleotides align to TRBD1. The CDR3 is 16 amino acids. J gave up 3 bases and V 5 bases, and 14 bases lay outside the gene matches. Per germline, CDR1 SQVTM and CDR2 ANQGSEA. CDR3 amino acids: CSVLFRPGQGSYEQYF. In DNA form, the CDR3 reads TGCAGCGTTTTATTCCGTCCGGGACAGGGAAGCTACGAGCAGTACTTC.

The chain employs TRBV7-9 and TRBJ2-3; no firm D call. The CDR3 has 13 residues. Trimming removed 3 bases at V and 3 bases at J, with 7 bases between. Germline CDR1 is SEHNR and CDR2 is FQNEAQ (reference sequence). CDR3 DNA: TGTGCCAGCAGCTTTTTCCCGACAGATACGCAGTATTTT. This encodes CASSFFPTDTQYF.

The V call is TRBV5-4, the J call TRBJ2-1, with 7 bases lining up with TRBD2. V was clipped by 0 bases and J by 7 bases; unmatched bases: 7. Germline V CDR1 and CDR2: SGHNT, YYREEE (reference sequence). The CDR3 extends over 15 amino acids. CDR3 sequence (DNA): TGTGCCAGCAGCTTGGAAAAAGGGAGGGGTAATGAGCAGTTCTTC. It yields the protein CASSLEKGRGNEQFF.

By share of the sample, this clone is medium-sized. The chain joins TRBV7-2 to TRBJ2-1; D may correspond to TRBD1 or TRBD2 (5 bases each). V lost 5 bases, J lost 7 bases, and 21 bases lay in between. Germline assignment: CDR1 SGHTA and CDR2 FQGNSA. This CDR3 region has 16 residues. Here the CDR3 DNA reads TGTGCCAGCAGCCAGACGCCGGGACCCTCTAGGAATGAGCAGTTCTTC. This codes for CASSQTPGPSRNEQFF. Using reference TRBV7-2 and TRBJ2-1 for the parts outside the CDR3, the full variable domain is GAGVSQSPSNKVTEKGKDVELRCDPISGHTALYWYRQSLGQGLEFLIYFQGNSAPDKSGLPSDRFSAERTGGSVSTLTIQRTQQEDSAVYLCASSQTPGPSRNEQFFGPGTRLTVL.

The rearrangement links TRBV5-8 to TRBJ1-5; a possible D gene is TRBD1 (6 bases). Germline CDR1 and CDR2: SGHTS and YDEGEE. V gave up 0 bases and J gave up 2 bases, with 9 bases separating them. The CDR3 contains 15 residues. The CDR3 DNA reads TGTGCCAGCAGCTTGGTTTCAGGGGGCAATCAGCCCCAGCATTTT. This encodes CASSLVSGGNQPQHF.

The rearrangement links TRBV6-6 to TRBJ2-1; 12 bases are a match to TRBD1. Germline V gene data show CDR1 as MNHNY and CDR2 as SVGAGI (reference sequence). Trimming at V came to 6 bases and at J to 7 bases, leaving 10 bases not matched to a gene. This CDR3 is 16 amino acids long. The CDR3 sequence: CASSPSRDRGLNEQFF. CDR3 sequence (DNA): TGTGCCAGCAGCCCGTCTCGGGACAGGGGGCTTAATGAGCAGTTCTTC.

The gene calls are TRBV28 and TRBJ1-1; D is unclear. This CDR3 has 10 residues. CDR1 is MDHEN, CDR2 SYDVKM, per germline. V was trimmed by 8 bases and J by 11 bases, leaving 12 bases between them. The CDR3 loop reads CASPRQPAFF. As DNA, the CDR3 is TGTGCCAGCCCGAGGCAGCCCGCTTTCTTT.

The chain has TRBV4-1 and TRBJ1-5, with a possible D match to TRBD1 (6 bases). Trimming stripped 4 bases from V and 6 bases from J, with 16 bases between. The CDR3 has 15 residues. Germline CDR1 and CDR2: MGHRA and YSYEKL. In DNA form, the CDR3 reads TGCGCCAGCAGCCTCGCCCCAGGGGATACTCAGCCCCAGCATTTT. Protein sequence: CASSLAPGDTQPQHF.

Many counts were recorded for this clone. This chain joins TRBV14 and TRBJ2-3; D unresolved. The CDR3 extends over 13 amino acids. CDR1 SGHDN and CDR2 FVKESK come from the germline V gene. The ends were cut back, 1 base at V and 5 bases at J, with 7 bases in the middle. The CDR3 DNA reads TGTGCCAGCAGCCAAGGTCGGAGAGATACGCAGTATTTT. Protein sequence: CASSQGRRDTQYF.

CDR3 in amino acids: CASSIGETQYF. For the CDR3, the DNA is TGTGCCAGCAGTATAGGAGAGACCCAGTACTTC. This chain connects TRBV6-5 to TRBJ2-5; D is undetermined. The CDR3 is 11 amino acids. With 5 bases removed from V and 4 bases from J, the gap between germline ends came to 5 bases. Germline CDR1 is MNHEY and CDR2 is SVGAGI.

This clone was seen a handful of times. The chain has TRBV29-1 and TRBJ2-5; TRBD1 agrees at 7 bases. Germline assignment: CDR1 SQVTM and CDR2 ANQGSEA. The CDR3 loop spans 16 amino acids. V lost 1 base to trimming and J lost 1 base; unmatched junction nucleotides: 9. CDR3 in amino acids: CSVEGQGPAFQETQYF. DNA of the CDR3: TGCAGCGTTGAAGGACAGGGTCCGGCTTTCCAAGAGACCCAGTACTTC. The variable domain in full, completed from reference TRBV29-1 and TRBJ2-5, reads SAVISQKPSRDICQRGTSLTIQCQVDSQVTMMFWYRQQPGQSLTLIATANQGSEATYESGFVIDKFPISRPNLTFSTLTVSNMSPEDSSIYLCSVEGQGPAFQETQYFGPGTRLLVL.

V gene TRBV27 combines with J gene TRBJ2-7, with no clear D. V lost 5 bases and J 5 bases, leaving 4 bases between the germline ends. Germline CDR1 MNHEY, CDR2 SMNVEV (reference sequence). The CDR3 runs to 10 residues. The CDR3 DNA reads as TGTGCCAGCAGTAAAGACGAGCAGTACTTC. Protein sequence: CASSKDEQYF.

This clone was counted once. The chain employs TRBV29-1 and TRBJ1-1; D is unresolved. CDR1 is SQVTM and CDR2 is ANQGSEA in the germline V gene. This CDR3 contains 14 residues. V lost 7 bases, J lost 4 bases, and 19 bases lay in between. The CDR3: CSAARYTVGTEAFF. In nucleotides, the CDR3 is TGCAGCGCTGCACGCTATACAGTCGGCACTGAAGCTTTCTTT.

The genes are TRBV4-1 and TRBJ2-7; D is possibly TRBD2 (6 bases). Germline CDR1 MGHRA, CDR2 YSYEKL. Trimming stripped 4 bases from V and 1 base from J, with 14 bases between. The CDR3 length is 15 residues. The CDR3 sequence: CASSPYLAPSYEQYF. CDR3 coding DNA: TGCGCCAGCAGCCCATACCTAGCGCCTTCCTACGAGCAGTACTTC.

This clone was observed a few times. J is TRBJ2-1 and V is TRBV18; D gene ambiguous. This CDR3 contains 14 residues. From germline, CDR1 is KGHSH and CDR2 LQKENI. V was cut by 4 bases and J by 5 bases, with 12 bases left in between. CDR3 residues: CASSRFGPDNEQFF. CDR3 DNA: TGTGCCAGCTCACGATTCGGACCGGACAATGAGCAGTTCTTC.

This clone was counted only a few times. The V and J genes are TRBV29-1 and TRBJ1-1, with D tentatively TRBD1 (5 bases). Deletions cut 6 bases from V and 5 bases from J, with 16 bases between. Per germline, CDR1 SQVTM and CDR2 ANQGSEA. The CDR3 has 13 residues. In nucleotides, the CDR3 is TGCAGCGTGGACCCCCTTCGGGGGACTGAAGCTTTCTTT. It encodes CSVDPLRGTEAFF.

In this sample, this clone turned up once. This chain joins TRBV27 and TRBJ2-2; D assignment may be TRBD1 or TRBD2 (5 bases each). Trimming left V 8 bases short and J 1 base short, with 11 bases between. CDR3 size: 14 residues. Looked up from germline, CDR1 is MNHEY and CDR2 is SMNVEV (reference sequence). CDR3 loop: CASQLGRNTGELFF. The CDR3 region has the DNA TGTGCCAGCCAATTGGGACGGAACACCGGGGAGCTGTTTTTT.

This clone was counted a single time. The sample contains more than one DNA sequence encoding this CDR3. This chain uses TRBV7-6 with TRBJ2-7; unclear D gene. Germline CDR1 and CDR2: SGHVS and FNYEAQ. Trimming took off 1 base at V and 2 bases at J, with 6 bases between the two ends. The CDR3 length is 13 residues. CDR3 loop: CASSLGSTYEQYF. CDR3 sequence (DNA): TGTGCCAGCAGCTTAGGTTCGACCTACGAGCAGTACTTC.

V and J are TRBV29-1 and TRBJ2-7, with TRBD1 matching over 9 bases. The CDR3 sequence is 12 residues long. The V and J ends lost 7 bases and 7 bases, in that order; junction bases with no gene match: 8. CDR1 and CDR2 (germline): SQVTM, ANQGSEA. CDR3 sequence (DNA): TGCAGCGGGGGACAGGGTACTCGGGAGCAGTACTTC. Amino acids: CSGGQGTREQYF.

A few counts support this clone. V usage is TRBV29-1 and J usage is TRBJ2-3; no definite D call. Trimming shortened V by 3 bases and J by 4 bases, and 11 bases separated the two germline ends. This CDR3 spans 13 amino acids. Germline values: CDR1 SQVTM, CDR2 ANQGSEA. As DNA, the CDR3 is TGCAGCGTTGAGAACGGGCCGTCAGATACGCAGTATTTT. Amino acid sequence: CSVENGPSDTQYF.

There are a few counts of this clone. The CDR3 here is CASSLVDRGGYTF. The CDR3 DNA follows: TGTGCCAGCAGCTTGGTGGACAGGGGTGGCTACACCTTC. This chain joins TRBV5-6 and TRBJ1-2; 9 nucleotides agree with TRBD1. This CDR3 has 13 amino acids. Germline trimming cut 0 bases from V and 7 bases from J; bases unmatched to any gene: 1. CDR1 is SGHDT, CDR2 YYEEEE, per germline.

This clone showed up just a few times. The CDR3 nucleotides read TGTGCCAGTAGTAACTCCGGGACACCGACCGGGGAGCTGTTTTTT. Protein product: CASSNSGTPTGELFF. The rearrangement joins TRBV19 to TRBJ2-2, with D possibly matching TRBD1 (6 bases). Germline lookup yields CDR1 LNHDA and CDR2 SQIVND (reference sequence). Deletions cut 4 bases from V and 5 bases from J, with 14 bases between. There are 15 residues in the CDR3.

J is TRBJ2-1 and V is TRBV27; 7 bases agree with TRBD2. Germline values: CDR1 MNHEY, CDR2 SMNVEV (reference sequence). CDR3 length: 15 residues. Trimming cost V 1 base and J 7 bases; bases outside gene matches: 7. The CDR3: CASSLYGGRRNEQFF. CDR3 nucleotides: TGTGCCAGCAGTTTATACGGCGGGAGACGGAATGAGCAGTTCTTC.

This clone came up once. This chain uses TRBV11-2 with TRBJ2-5; TRBD2 agrees at 10 bases. The CDR3 consists of 15 residues. Germline CDR1 is SGHAT and CDR2 is FQNNGV. The V segment lost 1 base and the J segment 5 bases; nucleotides outside the gene matches: 4. In DNA form, the CDR3 reads TGTGCCAGCAGCTTAGTTACTAGCGGGAAGGAGACCCAGTACTTC. It specifies CASSLVTSGKETQYF.

For this clone: The junction departs from the called germline gene at one end, perhaps through a read error. The genes are TRBV7-9 and TRBJ2-7, with a possible D match to TRBD2 (6 bases). The CDR3 covers 12 residues. Germline V lookup: CDR1 SEHNR, CDR2 FQNEAQ (reference sequence). Here the CDR3 DNA reads TGCCCCCGGACAAACGGGACTTGCGAGCAGTACTTC. This gives the protein CPRTNGTCEQYF.